This T cell receptor (beta chain) was sequenced for a study of blood T cell repertoires in COVID-19. Which cohort a participant joined came from the clinical history participants gave. Sequencing was performed with immunoSEQ multiplex PCR; in TCRdb, only in-frame clones are kept and a portion is missing. The table has around 480,000 clones, about nine tenths seen once. V lost 6 bases and J 1 base, leaving 16 bases between the germline ends. CDR3 length: 16 amino acids. Germline V lookup: CDR1 ENHRY, CDR2 SYGVKD. The sample taken for sequencing was PBMCs or T cells enriched from blood (not recorded which). The rearrangement joins TRBV10-3 to TRBJ1-5; possibly TRBD1 for D (6 bases). The sequence was obtained from a woman under 30 who had recovered from COVID-19. This CDR3 is CAISTGTPISNQPQHF. CDR3 nucleotide sequence: TGTGCCATCAGCACTGGGACACCGATAAGCAATCAGCCCCAGCATTTT.